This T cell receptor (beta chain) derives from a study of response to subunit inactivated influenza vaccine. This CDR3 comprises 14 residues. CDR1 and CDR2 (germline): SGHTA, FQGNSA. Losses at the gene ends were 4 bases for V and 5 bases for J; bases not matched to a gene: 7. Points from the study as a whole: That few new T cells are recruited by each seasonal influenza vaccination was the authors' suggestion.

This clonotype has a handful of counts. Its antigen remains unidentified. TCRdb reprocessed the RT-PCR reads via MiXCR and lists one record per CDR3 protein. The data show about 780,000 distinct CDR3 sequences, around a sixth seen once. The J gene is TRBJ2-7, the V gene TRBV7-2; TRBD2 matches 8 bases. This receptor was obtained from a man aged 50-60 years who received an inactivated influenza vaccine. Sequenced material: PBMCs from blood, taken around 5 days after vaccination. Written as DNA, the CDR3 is TGTGCCAGCAGCTCAGGACTAGCACCCAACGAGCAGTACTTC. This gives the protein CASSSGLAPNEQYF.